The present T cell receptor beta chain was sequenced within a study of blood T cell repertoires in COVID-19. Study as a whole: Collection of acute and convalescent COVID-19 samples took place in the United States, Italy and Spain. The analysed material was cDNA or gDNA that came from T cells, B-cell-depleted T cells, or PBMCs.

Concerning this clone itself: This sample includes further DNA sequences coding for the same CDR3.

V was cut by 0 bases and J by 1 base, with 6 bases left in between. The CDR3 has 15 residues. Germline loops: CDR1 SEHNR, CDR2 FQNEAQ (reference sequence). Per the authors' pipeline: Researchers report that nucleated cell counts were estimated from reference gene primer amplification. Profiled with immunoSEQ multiplex PCR; TCRdb holds only in-frame clones, not every one. The DNA gave D and trimming, while V, J and clone size come from that table. The sample lists some 220,000 clones; 80% to 85% were seen once. The sample comprised peripheral blood. This sequence was found in an elderly woman with active or convalescent COVID-19. The chain has TRBV7-9 and TRBJ2-2; weak D call: TRBD2 (6 bases). Written as DNA, the CDR3 is TGTGCCAGCAGCTTAGCCGGGGGGAACACCGGGGAGCTGTTTTTT. Residues: CASSLAGGNTGELFF.